This T cell receptor beta chain was sequenced in a study of breast tumors, draining lymph nodes, adjacent tissues. TCRdb processed the multiplex PCR reads anew with MiXCR; each CDR3 protein has one entry. The profile shows roughly 220,000 distinct CDR3 sequences, less than 40% of them singletons. With respect to this clonotype: The antigen is not known.

Samples came from axillary lymph nodes draining the breast cancer. The CDR3 is 14 amino acids. Between the trimmed V and J ends, which lost 8 bases and 2 bases, there was a span of 12 bases. Looked up from germline, CDR1 is SEHNR and CDR2 is FQNEAQ (reference sequence). Overall study findings and caveats: Tumor T cell lymph node origin was a supported hypothesis, not proven.

Material: axillary lymph node tissue. V gene TRBV7-9 combines with J gene TRBJ1-4, with a possible D match to TRBD1 (6 bases). The sequence came from a female donor with breast cancer. Some clones in this sample may be carry-over from other donors' samples. CDR3 sequence reads: CASRPGGTNEKLFF. CDR3 DNA sequence: TGTGCCAGCCGCCCGGGGGGCACTAATGAAAAACTGTTTTTT.